Listed here are 20 T cell receptor beta chains from one sample, sequenced in a study of T cell repertoires in cytomegalovirus infection. One entry per CDR3 protein, called by TCRdb with MiXCR from the reads. The table records under 300,000 distinct CDR3 sequences, roughly 12% of them present only once. Input material: PBMCs. These TCRs come from a human donor in good health (CMV status not recorded). Some clones in this sample may be carry-over from other donors' samples.

The rearrangement links TRBV6-5 to TRBJ2-3; perhaps TRBD1 as D (7 bases). Deletions cut 3 bases from V and 3 bases from J, with 13 bases between. CDR3 length: 15 amino acids. Germline CDR1 MNHEY, CDR2 SVGAGI. The CDR3 loop is CASSYRSGGTDTQYF. In nucleotides, the CDR3 is TGTGCCAGCAGTTATAGGTCAGGGGGGACAGATACGCAGTATTTT.

This clonotype was counted many times. The chain carries TRBV10-3 and TRBJ1-1; D uncertain. Germline lookup yields CDR1 ENHRY and CDR2 SYGVKD. V was pared by 3 bases and J by 1 base, with 6 bases between. The CDR3 contains 13 residues. CDR3 in amino acids: CAISERGNTEAFF. The CDR3, as DNA: TGTGCCATCAGTGAACGGGGGAACACTGAAGCTTTCTTT.

In its sample, this clonotype was seen many times. This chain connects TRBV7-9 to TRBJ2-7, with 11 bases that match TRBD1. V lost 1 base, J lost 9 bases, and 5 bases stayed unmatched. The CDR3 loop spans 14 amino acids. CDR1 and CDR2 from the germline V gene are SEHNR and FQNEAQ (reference sequence). This CDR3 is CASSLEGQGVRQYF. The CDR3 DNA is TGTGCCAGCAGCTTAGAGGGACAGGGGGTTCGGCAGTACTTC. The full variable domain, with the rest looked up from reference TRBV7-9 and TRBJ2-7, is DTGVSQNPRHKITKRGQNVTFRCDPISEHNRLYWYRQTLGQGPEFLTYFQNEAQLEKSRLLSDRFSAERPKGSFSTLEIQRTEQGDSAMYLCASSLEGQGVRQYFGPGTRLTVT.

This rearrangement joins TRBV29-1 to TRBJ2-3, with D uncertain. Germline CDR1 is SQVTM and CDR2 is ANQGSEA. The CDR3 runs to 15 residues. The V and J ends lost 2 bases and 0 bases respectively, with 12 bases between them. Here the CDR3 reads CSVEPVVTSTDTQYF. CDR3 DNA: TGCAGCGTTGAACCTGTGGTTACTAGCACAGATACGCAGTATTTT.

This clonotype was observed at least ten times. J is TRBJ2-7 and V is TRBV28; 7 bases line up with TRBD1. The germline CDR1 and CDR2 sequences are MDHEN and SYDVKM. V shed 3 bases, J shed 4 bases, and the junction held 15 bases outside the gene matches. The CDR3 has 17 residues. DNA for the CDR3: TGTGCCAGCAGTTTCCTCGGACAGGATTACCACAGGTACGAGCAGTACTTC. Its protein is CASSFLGQDYHRYEQYF.

This clonotype was seen repeatedly, ten times or more. The rearrangement links TRBV7-3 to TRBJ2-1, with 13 bases fitting TRBD2. Trimming took 2 bases from V and 7 from J; bases not matched to a gene: 5. The CDR3 covers 16 residues. Germline assignment: CDR1 SGHTA and CDR2 FQGTGA. The CDR3 reads CASSLRGLAGVNEQFF. CDR3 in DNA: TGTGCCAGCAGCTTACGTGGACTAGCGGGAGTGAATGAGCAGTTCTTC.

This clonotype was recorded many times. V usage is TRBV7-2 and J usage is TRBJ1-2; no reliable D call. The length of the CDR3 is 17 residues. Germline CDR1 and CDR2: SGHTA and FQGNSA. V was trimmed by 5 bases and J by 1 base, leaving 20 bases between them. CDR3 in amino acids: CASSPRGTLGLNYGYTF. The CDR3, as DNA: TGTGCCAGCAGCCCGCGGGGTACCCTCGGCCTTAACTATGGCTACACCTTC.

This clonotype was detected ten times or more. V and J are TRBV7-6 and TRBJ1-1; no clear D. Germline V gene sequence: CDR1 SGHVS, CDR2 FNYEAQ. This CDR3 spans 14 amino acids. Trimming stripped 2 bases from V and 1 base from J, with 8 bases between. The CDR3 nucleotides are TGTGCCAGCAGCTTATATAACACGAACACTGAAGCTTTCTTT. Its protein is CASSLYNTNTEAFF.

Many counts were recorded for this clonotype. The gene calls are TRBV7-2 and TRBJ1-1; TRBD1 might be the D (5 bases). V gave up 3 bases and J gave up 0 bases, with 8 bases separating them. This CDR3 contains 14 residues. The germline V gene has CDR1 SGHTA and CDR2 FQGNSA. The CDR3 DNA sequence: TGTGCCAGCAGCTTCGGGGCAATGAACACTGAAGCTTTCTTT. Encoded protein: CASSFGAMNTEAFF.

Ten or more counts support this clonotype. A junction boundary mismatches the germline segment, possibly from a read error. The chain couples TRBV7-2 to TRBJ2-1, with TRBD2 matching 10 bases. This CDR3 spans 15 amino acids. From germline, CDR1 is SGHTA and CDR2 FQGNSA. This CDR3 reads CASTLSGGARNEQFF. Here the CDR3 DNA reads TGTGCCAGCACCTTAAGCGGGGGGGCAAGGAATGAGCAGTTCTTC.

This clonotype has a handful of counts. The chain recombines TRBV29-1 with TRBJ2-1, with 10 bases identical to TRBD2. The CDR3 is 14 amino acids. Germline V gene sequence: CDR1 SQVTM, CDR2 ANQGSEA. V shed 4 bases, J shed 5 bases, and the junction held 5 bases outside the gene matches. As DNA, the CDR3 is TGCAGCGTTGTAGGTAGCGGGAGGAACAATGAGCAGTTCTTC. It specifies CSVVGSGRNNEQFF.

The J gene is TRBJ2-6, the V gene TRBV5-1, with 8 bases identical to TRBD1. Germline V CDR1 and CDR2: SGHRS, YFSETQ. V trimming: 2 bases; J trimming: 2 bases; junction bases outside the gene matches: 3. The CDR3 is 16 residues long. The CDR3 sequence: CASSFPGGAGANVLTF. In DNA form, the CDR3 reads TGCGCCAGCAGCTTTCCAGGGGGCGCTGGGGCCAACGTCCTGACTTTC.

This clonotype showed up many times. The V call is TRBV7-3, the J call TRBJ2-3; D may be TRBD2 (5 bases). Trimming cost V 5 bases and J 3 bases, with 12 bases left between them. This CDR3 region has 14 residues. Per the germline V gene, CDR1 is SGHTA and CDR2 is FQGTGA. The CDR3 sequence: CASSLGIPTDTQYF. Here the CDR3 DNA reads TGTGCCAGCAGCCTCGGGATTCCGACAGATACGCAGTATTTT. Full variable domain (missing parts from reference TRBV7-3 and TRBJ2-3): GAGVSQTPSNKVTEKGKYVELRCDPISGHTALYWYRQSLGQGPEFLIYFQGTGAADDSGLPNDRFFAVRPEGSVSTLKIQRTERGDSAVYLCASSLGIPTDTQYFGPGTRLTVL.

This clonotype showed up just a few times. This chain joins TRBV19 and TRBJ2-7; TRBD1 is a possible D gene (6 bases). The length of the CDR3 is 14 residues. V shed 5 bases and J shed 4 bases, with 15 bases lying between them. The germline V gene has CDR1 LNHDA and CDR2 SQIVND (reference sequence). Here the CDR3 reads CASSSRDMGYEQYF. The CDR3 region has the DNA TGTGCCAGTAGTTCCCGGGACATGGGATACGAGCAGTACTTC.

This clonotype was detected many times. CDR3 sequence (DNA): TGTGCCGGGCAAAACCCCATGACTTACGAGCAGTACTTC. The encoded protein is CAGQNPMTYEQYF. The chain uses TRBV7-2 and TRBJ2-7, with D unresolved. The CDR3 length is 13 residues. CDR1 and CDR2 (germline): SGHTA, FQGNSA. The germline V and J ends were trimmed by 11 bases and 4 bases, with 18 bases remaining between them.

The chain recombines TRBV6-1 with TRBJ1-5, with D uncertain. Germline V gene data show CDR1 as MNHNS and CDR2 as SASEGT. Trimming stripped 5 bases from V and 2 bases from J, with 13 bases between. The CDR3 totals 15 residues. CDR3 in amino acids: CASSYPAGGNQPQHF. The CDR3 DNA sequence: TGTGCCAGCAGTTACCCGGCTGGGGGCAATCAGCCCCAGCATTTT.

This clonotype was detected many times. As DNA, the CDR3 is TGTGCCAGCACCTCACAAATTCGCCCCTCTGGGGCCAACGTCCTGACTTTC. Its protein product is CASTSQIRPSGANVLTF. This chain joins TRBV11-2 and TRBJ2-6; no clear D. The CDR3 consists of 17 residues. Per the germline V gene, CDR1 is SGHAT and CDR2 is FQNNGV. V shed 7 bases and J shed 0 bases, with 16 bases lying between them.

The CDR3 region is CASSFTSVATDTQYF. CDR3 bases: TGTGCCAGCAGTTTCACATCGGTAGCCACAGATACGCAGTATTTT. The V and J genes are TRBV27 and TRBJ2-3; no definite D call. The germline V gene has CDR1 MNHEY and CDR2 SMNVEV (reference sequence). With 3 bases removed from V and 2 bases from J, the gap between germline ends came to 12 bases. The CDR3 covers 15 residues.

This clonotype occurred many times. The gene calls are TRBV7-2 and TRBJ2-7, with 9 bases that match TRBD1. This CDR3 has 14 amino acids. V lost 2 bases, J lost 3 bases, and 2 bases stayed unmatched. The germline V gene has CDR1 SGHTA and CDR2 FQGNSA. CDR3 protein: CASSLTGGGYEQYF. The CDR3 nucleotides are TGTGCCAGCAGCTTAACAGGGGGCGGCTACGAGCAGTACTTC. Variable domain in full (rest from reference TRBV7-2 and TRBJ2-7): GAGVSQSPSNKVTEKGKDVELRCDPISGHTALYWYRQSLGQGLEFLIYFQGNSAPDKSGLPSDRFSAERTGGSVSTLTIQRTQQEDSAVYLCASSLTGGGYEQYFGPGTRLTVT.

This rearrangement joins TRBV7-6 to TRBJ1-2, with D unresolved. Germline CDR1 SGHVS, CDR2 FNYEAQ. V lost 0 bases and J 8 bases, leaving 16 bases between the germline ends. This CDR3 region has 15 residues. Written as DNA, the CDR3 is TGTGCCAGCAGCTTAGCTGGCAGGTGGGGAGACGGCTACACCTTC. This translates into CASSLAGRWGDGYTF.